These 15 T cell receptor beta chains came from one sample sequenced in a study of blood T cell repertoires in COVID-19. The protocol was immunoSEQ multiplex PCR, while the TCRdb copy is restricted to in-frame clones and leaves out a portion. The sample yields about 170,000 clones, 80% to 90% seen once. The material sequenced was peripheral blood. The receptors come from a woman in her sixties or seventies with COVID-19, enrolled during active disease.

The rearrangement links TRBV28 to TRBJ1-5; no firm D call. With 3 bases removed from V and 9 bases from J, the gap between germline ends came to 12 bases. Per the germline V gene, CDR1 is MDHEN and CDR2 is SYDVKM. This CDR3 comprises 13 residues. This chain's CDR3 is CASSLPGYGPQHF. The CDR3 coding sequence is TGTGCCAGCAGTTTGCCGGGGTACGGGCCCCAGCATTTT.

Here the CDR3 DNA reads TGTGCCAGCAGCTTAGACGGTGTTCCCAATCAGCCCCAGCATTTT. Amino acids: CASSLDGVPNQPQHF. The chain couples TRBV7-9 to TRBJ1-5; D unclear. CDR3 length equals 15 residues. Germline CDR1 and CDR2: SEHNR and FQNEAQ (reference sequence). Trimming left V 1 base short and J 3 bases short, with 10 bases between.

The chain combines TRBV29-1 with TRBJ1-2, with 11 bases aligning to TRBD1. Trimming at V came to 3 bases and at J to 8 bases, leaving 2 bases not matched to a gene. The CDR3 has 12 amino acids. CDR1 SQVTM and CDR2 ANQGSEA come from the germline V gene. CDR3 DNA: TGCAGCGTTGATGGACAGGGGGCAGGCTACACCTTC. This translates into CSVDGQGAGYTF. The variable domain in full, completed from reference TRBV29-1 and TRBJ1-2, reads SAVISQKPSRDICQRGTSLTIQCQVDSQVTMMFWYRQQPGQSLTLIATANQGSEATYESGFVIDKFPISRPNLTFSTLTVSNMSPEDSSIYLCSVDGQGAGYTFGSGTRLTVV.

The gene calls are TRBV3-1 (or the pseudogene TRBV3-2) and TRBJ2-7, with D perhaps matching TRBD1 (5 bases). The CDR3 contains 14 residues. V lost 0 bases, J lost 5 bases, and 11 bases lay in between. CDR1 LGHDT and CDR2 YNNKEL come from the germline V gene (reference sequence). CDR3 protein: CASSQDAPRDEQYF. DNA for the CDR3: TGTGCCAGCAGCCAAGATGCCCCCAGGGACGAGCAGTACTTC.

V is TRBV11-2 and J is TRBJ1-6; a weak D match, TRBD1 (5 bases). This CDR3 has 14 residues. Per the germline V gene, CDR1 is SGHAT and CDR2 is FQNNGV. Deletions cut 6 bases from V and 7 bases from J, with 13 bases between. CDR3 sequence (DNA): TGTGCCAGCAGGGAGACAGTGGGGAATTCACCCCTCCACTTT. This translates into CASRETVGNSPLHF. Complete variable domain (other parts from reference TRBV11-2 and TRBJ1-6): EAGVAQSPRYKIIEKRQSVAFWCNPISGHATLYWYQQILGQGPKLLIQFQNNGVVDDSQLPKDRFSAERLKGVDSTLKIQPAKLEDSAVYLCASRETVGNSPLHFGNGTRLTVT.

The chain joins TRBV2 to TRBJ1-1; 7 bases line up with TRBD1. Germline CDR1 is SNHLY and CDR2 is FYNNEI. This CDR3 contains 14 residues. V was pared by 6 bases and J by 5 bases, with 9 bases of the junction left unmatched. The CDR3 DNA reads as TGTGCCAGCAGGAGGGGGCCGCAGAATACTGAAGCTTTCTTT. Its protein is CASRRGPQNTEAFF.

This chain joins TRBV7-8 and TRBJ1-4; tentative D call: TRBD1 (5 bases). V gave up 3 bases and J gave up 4 bases, with 12 bases separating them. This CDR3 spans 15 amino acids. Germline CDR1 is SGHVS and CDR2 is FQNEAQ. CDR3 sequence: CASSFRWGGNEKLFF. The CDR3 DNA reads TGTGCCAGCAGCTTTCGATGGGGGGGTAATGAAAAACTGTTTTTT.

This chain links TRBV15 with TRBJ2-1; TRBD1 matches at 9 bases. V shed 2 bases and J 6 bases; nucleotides not matched to a gene: 5. The germline V gene has CDR1 LNHNV and CDR2 YYDKDF (reference sequence). The length of the CDR3 is 15 residues. The CDR3 DNA reads as TGTGCCACCAGCAGATACAGGGGGCTGAGCAATGAGCAGTTCTTC. It is translated as CATSRYRGLSNEQFF.

In this sample, this clone turned up once. This CDR3 reads CASSELGYNQPQHF. The CDR3, as DNA: TGTGCCAGCAGTGAACTAGGTTACAATCAGCCCCAGCATTTT. The chain uses TRBV2 and TRBJ1-5; D uncertain. V shed 2 bases and J shed 3 bases, with 8 bases lying between them. CDR3 length: 14 residues. The germline CDR1 and CDR2 sequences are SNHLY and FYNNEI.

The chain joins TRBV6-4 to TRBJ2-1; 13 nucleotides agree with TRBD2. V lost 6 bases to trimming and J lost 9 bases; unmatched junction nucleotides: 8. Germline V gene sequence: CDR1 MRHNA, CDR2 SNTAGT. The CDR3 length is 15 residues. The CDR3 region has the DNA TGTGCCAGCAGATTACTAGCGGGGGGGACCAGTGAGCAGTTCTTC. It encodes CASRLLAGGTSEQFF.

This chain connects TRBV3-1 (or the pseudogene TRBV3-2) to TRBJ2-3, with 13 bases that match TRBD2. The CDR3 has 16 residues. The germline V gene encodes CDR1 LGHDT and CDR2 YNNKEL (reference sequence). With V trimmed by 5 bases and J by 6 bases, 8 bases remained unmatched. CDR3 DNA: TGTGCCAGCAGCAACAGGCGGACTAGCGGGAGTGATACGCAGTATTTT. This codes for CASSNRRTSGSDTQYF.

V and J are TRBV5-1 and TRBJ2-1, with D hard to call. Germline-derived CDR1 and CDR2 are SGHRS and YFSETQ. Trimming took 2 bases from V and 5 from J, leaving 2 bases between them. This CDR3 is built from 11 residues. CDR3 nucleotide sequence: TGCGCCAGCAGCTTCAACAATGAGCAGTTCTTC. Its protein is CASSFNNEQFF.

The V call is TRBV19, the J call TRBJ2-5; TRBD1 matches 8 bases. V dropped 2 bases and J dropped 4; count of bases not matched to a gene: 3. This CDR3 has 14 amino acids. Per germline, CDR1 LNHDA and CDR2 SQIVND (reference sequence). DNA of the CDR3: TGTGCCAGTAGTATACAGGGGGCTGGAGAGACCCAGTACTTC. It codes for CASSIQGAGETQYF.

The chain couples TRBV10-2 to TRBJ1-4; 7 bases fit TRBD1. The CDR3 consists of 16 residues. Trimming cost V 5 bases and J 6 bases; bases outside gene matches: 12. Germline V gene data show CDR1 as WSHSY and CDR2 as SAAADI. The CDR3 nucleotides are TGCGCCAGCAGTAACCTTGACAGGGAAGGAGATGAAAAACTGTTTTTT. Residues: CASSNLDREGDEKLFF.

The chain carries TRBV7-3 and TRBJ2-5; 10 bases are shared with TRBD2. Germline V gene lookup returns CDR1 SGHTA and CDR2 FQGTGA. This CDR3 contains 18 residues. The V gene end was trimmed by 1 base and the J gene end by 2 bases; junction bases not matched to a gene: 10. The CDR3: CASSLKGSLAGEQETQYF. DNA of the CDR3: TGTGCCAGCAGCTTAAAGGGCTCCCTAGCGGGAGAGCAAGAGACCCAGTACTTC.